Described below is a single T cell receptor (beta chain) sequence and its context. Its antigen is undetermined. Trimming took 4 bases from V and 2 from J, leaving 16 bases between them. Germline V gene sequence: CDR1 SGHRS, CDR2 YFSETQ. The CDR3 has 15 amino acids. The immunoSEQ assay was v3.0, run at survey level. TCRdb's table, derived via immunoSEQ multiplex PCR, lists solely in-frame clones and lacks some. The sample shows 44,000 or so clones, roughly 95% of them seen only once. The data were taken from a study of long-term antiretroviral therapy in people with HIV. Broader study findings: Repertoires looked antigen-experienced, with only a slight naive shift after ART.

The sequencing used unsorted PBMCs, collected 3.7 years after starting antiretroviral therapy. This clonotype was obtained from a woman aged 50 to 65 with HIV. The chain employs TRBV5-1 and TRBJ2-7; TRBD2 might be the D (6 bases). CDR3: CASSPYSGDTYEQYF. DNA for the CDR3: TGCGCCAGCAGCCCCTATTCGGGGGATACCTACGAGCAGTACTTC.